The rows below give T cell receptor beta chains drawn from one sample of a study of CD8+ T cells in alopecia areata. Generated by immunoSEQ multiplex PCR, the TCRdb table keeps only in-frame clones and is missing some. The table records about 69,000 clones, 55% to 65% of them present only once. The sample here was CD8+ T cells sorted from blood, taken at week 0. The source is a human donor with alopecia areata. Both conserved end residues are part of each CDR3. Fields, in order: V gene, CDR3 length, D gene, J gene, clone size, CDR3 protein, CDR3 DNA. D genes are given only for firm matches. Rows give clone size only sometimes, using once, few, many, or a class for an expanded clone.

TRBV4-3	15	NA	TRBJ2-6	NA	CASSQLGAGANVLTF	TGCGCCAGCAGCCAACTGGGCGCTGGGGCCAACGTCCTGACTTTC
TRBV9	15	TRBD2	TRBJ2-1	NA	CASSALAGGPNEQFF	TGTGCCAGCAGCGCTTTAGCGGGAGGGCCCAATGAGCAGTTCTTC
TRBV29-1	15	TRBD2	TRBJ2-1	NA	CSVEGQRGSYNEQFF	TGCAGCGTTGAAGGCCAGCGGGGCTCCTACAATGAGCAGTTCTTC
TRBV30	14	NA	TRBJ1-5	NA	CAWSATGLNQPQHF	TGTGCCTGGAGTGCTACAGGTCTCAATCAGCCCCAGCATTTT
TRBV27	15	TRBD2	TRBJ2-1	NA	CASSPGTSGIGEQFF	TGTGCCAGCAGCCCCGGGACTAGCGGGATAGGCGAGCAGTTCTTC
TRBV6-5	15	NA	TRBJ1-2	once	CASSYSPREVGGYTF	TGTGCCAGCAGTTACTCTCCCCGTGAAGTGGGTGGCTACACCTTC
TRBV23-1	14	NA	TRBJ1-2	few	CASSQSLDSHGYTF	TGCGCCAGCAGTCAATCTTTGGACAGTCATGGCTACACCTTC
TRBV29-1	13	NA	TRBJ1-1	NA	CSVEGVRVSEAFF	TGCAGCGTTGAAGGGGTCAGGGTCTCTGAAGCTTTCTTT
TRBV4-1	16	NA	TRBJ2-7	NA	CASSQEGTGNSYEQYF	TGCGCCAGCAGCCAAGAAGGAACGGGGAACTCCTACGAGCAGTACTTC
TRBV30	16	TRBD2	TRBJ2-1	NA	CAWRGEGGARYNEQFF	TGTGCCTGGAGGGGCGAGGGAGGGGCTCGATACAATGAGCAGTTCTTC
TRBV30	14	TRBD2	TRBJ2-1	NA	CACPLAGAYNEQFF	TGTGCCTGCCCACTAGCGGGAGCCTACAATGAGCAGTTCTTC
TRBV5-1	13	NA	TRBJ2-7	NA	CASTAGTGYEQYF	TGCGCCAGCACGGCGGGGACCGGCTACGAGCAGTACTTC
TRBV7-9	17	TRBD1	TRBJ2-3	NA	CASSPNAGQGATDTQYF	TGTGCCAGCAGCCCGAACGCCGGGCAGGGGGCAACAGATACGCAGTATTTT
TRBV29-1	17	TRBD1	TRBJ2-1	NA	CSVTRNKGQGFYNEQFF	TGCAGCGTCACACGAAACAAGGGACAGGGTTTCTACAATGAGCAGTTCTTC
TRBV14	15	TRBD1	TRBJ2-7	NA	CASSQTGTGTHEQYF	TGTGCCAGCAGCCAAACCGGGACAGGGACCCACGAGCAGTACTTC
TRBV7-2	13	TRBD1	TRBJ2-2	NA	CASRRTGAGELFF	TGTGCCAGCAGAAGGACAGGGGCCGGGGAGCTGTTTTTT
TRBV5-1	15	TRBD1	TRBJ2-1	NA	CASSVDRDSYNEQFF	TGCGCCAGCAGCGTGGACAGGGACTCCTACAATGAGCAGTTCTTC
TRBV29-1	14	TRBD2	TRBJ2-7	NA	CSVEGGSAGNEQYF	TGCAGCGTTGAAGGGGGCTCAGCGGGGAACGAGCAGTACTTC
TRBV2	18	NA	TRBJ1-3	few	CASSEGFGFQISGNTIYF	TGTGCCAGCAGTGAGGGATTCGGGTTCCAAATCTCTGGAAACACCATATATTTT
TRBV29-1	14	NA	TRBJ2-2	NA	CSVEDRGKAGELFF	TGCAGCGTTGAAGATCGGGGAAAGGCCGGGGAGCTGTTTTTT
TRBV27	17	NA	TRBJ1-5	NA	CASSLIVPGNSNQPQHF	TGTGCCAGCAGCCTGATTGTGCCAGGGAATAGCAATCAGCCCCAGCATTTT
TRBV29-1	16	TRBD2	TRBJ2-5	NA	CSVGGSGDYRQETQYF	TGCAGCGTCGGTGGTAGCGGGGACTATCGACAAGAGACCCAGTACTTC
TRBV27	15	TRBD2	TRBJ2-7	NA	CASSSIAGGPYEQYF	TGTGCCAGCAGTTCGATAGCGGGGGGCCCCTACGAGCAGTACTTC
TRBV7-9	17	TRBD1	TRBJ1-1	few	CASSLPWGQGAGTEAFF	TGTGCCAGCAGCTTACCTTGGGGACAGGGGGCTGGCACTGAAGCTTTCTTT
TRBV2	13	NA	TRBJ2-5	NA	CASSELPQETQYF	TGTGCCAGCAGTGAGCTCCCCCAAGAGACCCAGTACTTC
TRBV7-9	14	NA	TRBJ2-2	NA	CASSFQGRTGELFF	TGTGCCAGCAGCTTTCAGGGGCGCACCGGGGAGCTGTTTTTT
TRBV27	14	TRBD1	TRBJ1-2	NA	CASSLQGDRYGYTF	TGTGCCAGCAGTTTACAGGGGGACCGGTATGGCTACACCTTC
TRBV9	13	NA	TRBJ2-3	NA	CASSVAALDTQYF	TGTGCCAGCAGCGTAGCCGCCCTCGATACGCAGTATTTT
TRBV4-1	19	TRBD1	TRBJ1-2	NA	CASSQSSGTGGLPLYGYTF	TGCGCCAGCAGCCAATCATCCGGGACAGGGGGCCTACCTCTCTATGGCTACACCTTC
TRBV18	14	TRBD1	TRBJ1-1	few	CASSLWTGNTEAFF	TGTGCCAGCTCACTATGGACAGGGAACACTGAAGCTTTCTTT
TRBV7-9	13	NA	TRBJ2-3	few	CASSPELADTQYF	TGTGCCAGCAGCCCGGAGTTGGCAGATACGCAGTATTTT
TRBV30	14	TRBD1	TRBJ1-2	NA	CAWSTGGGNYGYTF	TGTGCCTGGAGTACAGGGGGTGGAAACTATGGCTACACCTTC
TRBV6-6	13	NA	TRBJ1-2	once	CASSYYKDYGYTF	TGTGCCAGCAGTTACTACAAAGACTATGGCTACACCTTC
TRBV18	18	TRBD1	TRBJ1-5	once	CASSPTGTGEFGNQPQHF	TGTGCCAGCTCACCAACCGGGACAGGGGAATTTGGCAATCAGCCCCAGCATTTT
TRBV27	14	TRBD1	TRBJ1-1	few	CASTATGVDTEAFF	TGTGCCAGCACCGCGACAGGGGTCGATACTGAAGCTTTCTTT
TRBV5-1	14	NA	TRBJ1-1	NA	CASSLTGPGGGAFF	TGCGCCAGCAGCTTAACAGGCCCCGGCGGGGGAGCTTTCTTT
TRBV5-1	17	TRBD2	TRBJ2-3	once	CASCPGTSGTGTDTQYF	TGCGCCAGCTGCCCCGGGACTAGCGGGACCGGCACAGATACGCAGTATTTT
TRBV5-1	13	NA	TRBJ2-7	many	CASTGDSSYEQYF	TGCGCCAGCACGGGGGACAGCTCCTACGAGCAGTACTTC
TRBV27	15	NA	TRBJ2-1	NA	CASSLSRGTRDEQFF	TGTGCCAGCAGTTTATCCCGAGGGACACGGGATGAGCAGTTCTTC
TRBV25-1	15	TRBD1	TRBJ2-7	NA	CASSGRTGRSKEQYF	TGTGCCAGCAGTGGGCGGACAGGGCGGTCCAAAGAGCAGTACTTC
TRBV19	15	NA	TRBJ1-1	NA	CASSAYQTGNTEAFF	TGTGCCAGTAGTGCATACCAGACAGGGAACACTGAAGCTTTCTTT
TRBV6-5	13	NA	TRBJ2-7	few	CASSWAGAYEQYF	TGTGCCAGCTCTTGGGCAGGAGCCTACGAGCAGTACTTC
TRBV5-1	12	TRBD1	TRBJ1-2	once	CASSADRVGYTF	TGCGCCAGCAGCGCGGACAGGGTCGGCTACACCTTC
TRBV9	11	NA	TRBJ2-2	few	CASSHKGGLFF	TGTGCCAGCAGCCATAAGGGCGGGCTGTTTTTT
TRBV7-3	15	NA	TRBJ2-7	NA	CASSHTVGGYYEQYF	TGTGCCAGCAGTCATACCGTCGGCGGCTACTACGAGCAGTACTTC
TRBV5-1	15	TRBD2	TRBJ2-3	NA	CASSGGGPGTDTQYF	TGCGCCAGCAGTGGCGGGGGGCCGGGCACAGATACGCAGTATTTT
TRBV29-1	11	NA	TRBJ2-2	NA	CSVEPRGELFF	TGCAGCGTTGAACCAAGAGGGGAGCTGTTTTTT
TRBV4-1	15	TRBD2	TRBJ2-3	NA	CASSQVRGGADTQYF	TGCGCCAGCAGCCAAGTTCGCGGGGGGGCAGATACGCAGTATTTT
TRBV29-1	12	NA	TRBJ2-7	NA	CSVSGIHYEQYF	TGCAGCGTCTCCGGGATCCACTACGAGCAGTACTTC